This T cell receptor beta chain is from a study of OX40 agonist ivuxolimab in advanced cancers. Whole-study context: Having had anti-PD-1, anti-PD-L1 or anti-CTLA-4 therapy before was allowed, and around 44% had some. Study-level points and caveats: Within 6 weeks, CD4+ and CD8+ blood T cells expanded clonally at 0.1 to 3.0 mg/kg.

As for this clone: Its antigen is still unknown.

Repertoires were generated with immunoSEQ multiplex PCR, while TCRdb's copy carries only in-frame clones and drops some. The profile covers around 94,000 clones, with about nine tenths appearing a single time and more than 0.25% taken by the ten largest. Patients were ruled out by autoimmune disease history or systemic immunosuppression. V was shortened by 0 bases and J by 14 bases, with 14 bases between the two germline ends. The V gene's germline CDR1 is SGHRS and CDR2 YFSETQ. This CDR3 comprises 12 residues. Specimen: CD4+ or CD8+ T cells sorted from blood, collected in a trial of the OX40 agonist ivuxolimab. The J gene is TRBJ1-2, the V gene TRBV5-1, with D perhaps TRBD1 (5 bases). This TCR came from an adult with an advanced solid tumor such as melanoma, head and neck, liver or kidney cancer. The CDR3 loop is CASSLGGTETTF. CDR3 sequence (DNA): TGCGCCAGCAGCTTGGGGGGCACAGAGACTACCTTC.